The 21 T cell receptor beta chains presented below share a single source sample, sequenced in a study of blood T cell repertoires in COVID-19. The table came from immunoSEQ multiplex PCR; TCRdb's copy has only in-frame clones and leaves some out. The sample has more than 40,000 clones, 70% to 85% seen once. Sample: peripheral blood. These receptors were taken from a middle-aged man with active COVID-19.

This rearrangement joins TRBV7-8 to TRBJ1-5; 12 positions agree with TRBD1. CDR3 length equals 15 residues. Germline lookup yields CDR1 SGHVS and CDR2 FQNEAQ. Germline trimming cut 6 bases from V and 3 bases from J; bases unmatched to any gene: 3. CDR3 in DNA: TGTGCCAGCAGGGGGACAGGGGGCCTCAATCAGCCCCAGCATTTT. This encodes CASRGTGGLNQPQHF. The variable domain in full, completed from reference TRBV7-8 and TRBJ1-5, reads GAGVSQSPRYKVAKRGQDVALRCDPISGHVSLFWYQQALGQGPEFLTYFQNEAQLDKSGLPSDRFFAERPEGSVSTLKIQRTQQEDSAVYLCASRGTGGLNQPQHFGDGTRLSIL.

This clone was detected only once. V and J are TRBV5-4 and TRBJ2-2; tentative D call: TRBD2 (5 bases). Trimming removed 4 bases from V and 6 bases from J, with 16 bases in between. Germline V gives CDR1 SGHNT, CDR2 YYREEE (reference sequence). This CDR3 comprises 15 residues. The chain's CDR3 is CASSPDFSQSGELFF. DNA of the CDR3: TGTGCCAGCAGCCCGGACTTTTCCCAATCCGGGGAGCTGTTTTTT.

The chain recombines TRBV4-1 with TRBJ1-5; D not resolved. Germline lookup yields CDR1 MGHRA and CDR2 YSYEKL. The length of the CDR3 is 15 residues. V dropped 0 bases and J dropped 4 bases, with 10 bases sitting between them. Here the CDR3 reads CASSQDSTRNQPQHF. The CDR3 DNA sequence: TGCGCCAGCAGCCAAGATTCCACCAGGAATCAGCCCCAGCATTTT.

The chain carries TRBV27 and TRBJ2-7; 7 bases map to TRBD1. J was trimmed by 2 bases and V by 4 bases; bases with no gene match: 5. CDR3 size: 14 residues. Germline CDR1 and CDR2: MNHEY and SMNVEV (reference sequence). CDR3 amino acids: CASSWGQGAYEQYF. The CDR3 DNA sequence: TGTGCCAGCAGTTGGGGGCAGGGGGCCTACGAGCAGTACTTC.

The chain is built from TRBV11-2 and TRBJ2-2; the match to TRBD1 covers 10 bases. Germline loops: CDR1 SGHAT, CDR2 FQNNGV. The V segment lost 1 base and the J segment 3 bases; nucleotides outside the gene matches: 11. This CDR3 spans 19 amino acids. CDR3: CASSLGGAGTGVHTGELFF. Here the CDR3 DNA reads TGTGCCAGCAGCTTAGGGGGGGCCGGGACAGGGGTTCACACCGGGGAGCTGTTTTTT.

The rearrangement uses TRBV7-9 and TRBJ2-7; D might be TRBD2 (6 bases). The CDR3 sequence is 13 residues long. Trimming removed 5 bases at V and 6 bases at J, with 14 bases between. CDR1 is SEHNR and CDR2 is FQNEAQ in the germline V gene (reference sequence). The DNA of the CDR3 is TGTGCCAGCAGCCGACGGGACGGGAGCGAGCAGTACTTC. Translated: CASSRRDGSEQYF.

The chain employs TRBV29-1 and TRBJ2-3; D not certain. The CDR3 is 13 amino acids. Deletions cut 3 bases from V and 0 bases from J, with 7 bases between. The V gene's germline CDR1 is SQVTM and CDR2 ANQGSEA. In nucleotides, the CDR3 is TGCAGCGTTGATCCGAGTAGCACAGATACGCAGTATTTT. Residues: CSVDPSSTDTQYF.

The chain has TRBV7-8 and TRBJ1-1; D is unresolved. Germline V gene data show CDR1 as SGHVS and CDR2 as FQNEAQ. Between the trimmed V and J ends, which lost 0 bases and 4 bases, there was a span of 12 bases. This CDR3 has 15 residues. The CDR3: CASSLAESGFTEAFF. CDR3 DNA: TGTGCCAGCAGCTTAGCGGAATCAGGTTTCACTGAAGCTTTCTTT.

CDR3 in DNA: TGCGCCAGCAGCCGGGACAGGGGAAATCAGCCCCAGCATTTT. This gives the protein CASSRDRGNQPQHF. The chain links TRBV5-1 to TRBJ1-5; 10 bases line up with TRBD1. Trimming cost V 4 bases and J 4 bases; bases outside gene matches: 2. The CDR3 has 14 residues. Germline loops: CDR1 SGHRS, CDR2 YFSETQ.

The J gene is TRBJ1-1, the V gene TRBV19; 7 nucleotides match TRBD1. Looked up from germline, CDR1 is LNHDA and CDR2 is SQIVND (reference sequence). J was trimmed by 8 bases and V by 7 bases; bases with no gene match: 4. The CDR3 consists of 11 residues. CDR3 sequence: CASIFRGEAFF. Here the CDR3 DNA reads TGTGCCAGTATATTCAGGGGGGAAGCTTTCTTT.

This clone is a singleton in its sample. The chain employs TRBV6-5 and TRBJ2-5, with 8 bases aligning to TRBD2. J was trimmed by 1 base and V by 7 bases; bases with no gene match: 8. CDR1 is MNHEY and CDR2 is SVGAGI in the germline V gene. The CDR3 totals 15 residues. DNA for the CDR3: TGTGCCAGCAAGTTCGGGGGGGACCCCCAAGAGACCCAGTACTTC. As protein: CASKFGGDPQETQYF.

The rearrangement uses TRBV15 and TRBJ2-3; 8 bases align to TRBD2. Germline lookup yields CDR1 LNHNV and CDR2 YYDKDF (reference sequence). The CDR3 consists of 15 residues. V gave up 5 bases and J gave up 2 bases; unmatched junction bases: 6. CDR3: CATSGGLAYTDTQYF. For the CDR3, the DNA is TGTGCCACCAGCGGAGGACTAGCCTACACAGATACGCAGTATTTT.

The CDR3 sequence: CASSPGTSLEETQYF. In DNA, the CDR3 is TGTGCCAGCAGCCCCGGGACTAGTCTGGAGGAGACCCAGTACTTC. The chain uses TRBV5-8 and TRBJ2-5, with 8 nucleotides matching TRBD2. Germline values: CDR1 SGHTS, CDR2 YDEGEE. The CDR3 length is 15 residues. V gave up 4 bases and J gave up 5 bases; unmatched junction bases: 10.

The chain recombines TRBV6-5 with TRBJ2-7, with 7 bases identical to TRBD1. CDR3 length equals 16 residues. Germline-derived CDR1 and CDR2 are MNHEY and SVGAGI. V trimming: 0 bases; J trimming: 6 bases; junction bases outside the gene matches: 11. CDR3 sequence (DNA): TGTGCCAGCAGTTACTCGAATTACCAGGGGGTAGGCGAGCAGTACTTC. Translating gives CASSYSNYQGVGEQYF.

This clone was seen a single time. V is TRBV28 and J is TRBJ2-2, with unresolved D. Germline V gene sequence: CDR1 MDHEN, CDR2 SYDVKM. V shed 4 bases and J shed 1 base, with 16 bases lying between them. This CDR3 is built from 17 residues. The CDR3 nucleotides read TGTGCCAGCAGTTCAACCGCGGCCGCCCAGAACACCGGGGAGCTGTTTTTT. Its translation is CASSSTAAAQNTGELFF. Looking up the rest from reference TRBV28 and TRBJ2-2 gives the full variable domain: DVKVTQSSRYLVKRTGEKVFLECVQDMDHENMFWYRQDPGLGLRLIYFSYDVKMKEKGDIPEGYSVSREKKERFSLILESASTNQTSMYLCASSSTAAAQNTGELFFGEGSRLTVL.

The V call is TRBV5-8, the J call TRBJ1-2; maybe TRBD1 (6 bases). CDR1 is SGHTS and CDR2 is YDEGEE in the germline V gene. The CDR3 length is 12 residues. The V end was cut by 4 bases, the J end by 6 bases, with 10 bases between. The CDR3 sequence: CASSPGGHGYTF. CDR3 nucleotide sequence: TGTGCCAGCAGCCCCGGGGGGCATGGCTACACCTTC.

The sample holds one count of this clone. V gene TRBV4-3 combines with J gene TRBJ1-5; D perhaps matches TRBD1 (6 bases). CDR1 LGHNA and CDR2 YSLEER come from the germline V gene. The CDR3 contains 17 residues. Trimming stripped 1 base from V and 2 bases from J, with 15 bases between. CDR3 loop: CASSQALGRGGNQPQHF. Here the CDR3 DNA reads TGCGCCAGCAGCCAAGCCTTAGGCAGGGGCGGCAATCAGCCCCAGCATTTT.

This clone showed up just once. The chain combines TRBV19 with TRBJ2-2; a weak D match, TRBD1 (7 bases). From germline, CDR1 is LNHDA and CDR2 SQIVND (reference sequence). The length of the CDR3 is 18 residues. V lost 3 bases and J lost 0, with 17 bases in between. CDR3 amino acids: CASSMNLGGGSNTGELFF. CDR3 DNA sequence: TGTGCCAGTAGTATGAACCTAGGAGGGGGCTCGAACACCGGGGAGCTGTTTTTT.

V and J are TRBV7-2 and TRBJ2-7, with TRBD1 matching over 7 bases. Trimming removed 5 bases from V and 4 bases from J; junction bases left unmatched: 8. Germline lookup yields CDR1 SGHTA and CDR2 FQGNSA. The CDR3 length is 14 residues. CDR3: CASSVGQSWYEQYF. The CDR3 DNA reads TGTGCCAGCAGCGTGGGACAGTCTTGGTACGAGCAGTACTTC.

This chain's CDR3 is CASSQDPGLSLSTDTQYF. CDR3 nucleotides: TGTGCCAGCAGCCAAGATCCAGGGCTGTCCTTGAGCACAGATACGCAGTATTTT. The chain joins TRBV14 to TRBJ2-3; D is possibly TRBD1 (5 bases). The CDR3 consists of 18 residues. V lost 0 bases, J lost 0 bases, and 16 bases lay in between. In germline, CDR1 is SGHDN, CDR2 FVKESK.

The chain carries TRBV5-4 and TRBJ2-7; TRBD2 might be the D (5 bases). Germline CDR1 and CDR2: SGHNT and YYREEE (reference sequence). V dropped 4 bases and J dropped 3 bases, with 8 bases sitting between them. This CDR3 has 12 residues. The CDR3 DNA sequence: TGTGCCAGCAGCCCGGGGAACTACGAGCAGTACTTC. This translates into CASSPGNYEQYF.